Presented here are 30 T cell receptor beta chains from one specimen sequenced in a study of vaccination and CD4 T cells after COVID-19 (dated by TCRdb to 2021 to 2024). Library method: PCR. The listed sequencing device is Illumina iSeq 100. DNA from cultured CD4+ T cells underwent TCR sequencing with the Oncomine TCR Beta short-read assay at the Johns Hopkins FTIC core. Using fastp trimming at Q25 and MiXCR clonotype assembly, TCRdb reanalyzed the public sequencing data and kept in-frame beta chains. Every CDR3 protein is listed once, alongside the most common genes and DNA of its rows. The sample has 15,000 to 20,000 distinct CDR3 sequences on record, about half of them singletons. Around a sixth of the sample is held by the ten biggest clonotypes. Their recognized antigens are unknown. The sample's treatment or condition, from its label and the paper: approximately 10-day PBMC culture with coronavirus spike peptide pools or control peptides (ViraFEST assay).

Here the sequenced sample was CD4+ T cells from blood, cultured in vitro, taken before SARS-CoV-2 vaccination. The receptors shown here come from a human donor who had recovered from COVID-19.

The V and J genes are TRBV4-3 and TRBJ2-7; the match to TRBD1 covers 9 bases. Germline-derived CDR1 and CDR2 are LGHNA and YSLEER. With V trimmed by 3 bases and J by 1 base, 4 bases remained unmatched. The CDR3 consists of 15 residues. The CDR3 here is CASSQGTGISYEQYF. The CDR3 coding sequence is TGCGCCAGCAGCCAGGGGACAGGGATTTCCTACGAGCAGTACTTC.

The chain recombines TRBV4-3 with TRBJ1-1; D gene ambiguous. The ends were cut back, 1 base at V and 0 bases at J, with 6 bases in the middle. The CDR3 is made up of 14 amino acids. The V gene's germline CDR1 is LGHNA and CDR2 YSLEER. CDR3 coding DNA: TGCGCCAGCAGCCAAGGTAGGCTGAACACTGAAGCTTTCTTT. Its translation: CASSQGRLNTEAFF.

The genes are TRBV6-2 or TRBV6-3 and TRBJ2-1; weak D call: TRBD2 (5 bases). Germline assignment: CDR1 MNHEY and CDR2 SVGEGT. The CDR3 spans 14 residues. Trimming removed 5 bases from V and 10 bases from J, with 18 bases in between. The CDR3 DNA is TGTGCCAGCAGTCACACTAAACTAGGATCGGAGCAGTTCTTC. Residues: CASSHTKLGSEQFF.

The CDR3 region is CASSLGLAARTDTQYF. The CDR3 DNA reads as TGTGCCAGCAGCTTGGGGCTAGCTGCTCGCACAGATACGCAGTATTTT. The V call is TRBV7-8, the J call TRBJ2-3, with D perhaps TRBD1 or TRBD2 (5 bases each). V lost 3 bases, J lost 1 base, and 14 bases lay in between. Germline CDR1 reads SGHVS; CDR2 reads FQNEAQ. The CDR3 totals 16 residues.

V usage is TRBV6-2 or TRBV6-3 and J usage is TRBJ2-5; possible D gene TRBD1, 6 bases. Trimming stripped 5 bases from V and 4 bases from J, with 8 bases between. The CDR3 sequence is 12 residues long. Germline-derived CDR1 and CDR2 are MNHEY and SVGEGT. The CDR3 DNA is TGTGCCAGCAGTCGGACAGTAGAGACCCAGTACTTC. It translates to CASSRTVETQYF.

This clonotype was seen more than once but under ten times. The chain carries TRBV7-2 and TRBJ1-6, with D unclear. CDR3 length equals 13 residues. The germline V gene has CDR1 SGHTA and CDR2 FQGNSA. With 3 bases removed from V and 8 bases from J, the gap between germline ends came to 8 bases. The CDR3 sequence: CASSFMVDSPLHF. Here the CDR3 DNA reads TGTGCCAGCAGCTTTATGGTCGATTCACCCCTCCACTTT.

The chain joins TRBV6-1 to TRBJ2-1; tentative D call: TRBD1 (5 bases). CDR1 is MNHNS, CDR2 SASEGT, per germline. V was clipped by 5 bases and J by 5 bases, with 10 bases between them. The CDR3 is 13 residues long. The CDR3 DNA reads as TGTGCCAGCAGTACCAGGGCGGACAATGAGCAGTTCTTC. It translates to CASSTRADNEQFF.

The sample holds one count of this clonotype. V usage is TRBV2 and J usage is TRBJ2-2; 10 positions match TRBD2. CDR1 is SNHLY, CDR2 FYNNEI, per germline. The junction had 4 bases not matched to a gene; V was cut back by 4 bases and J by 5 bases. CDR3 size: 15 residues. The CDR3, as DNA: TGTGCCAGCAGTGTAGTGACTAGCGGGACCGGGGAGCTGTTTTTT. Encoded protein: CASSVVTSGTGELFF.

This clonotype was seen a handful of times. The chain has TRBV20-1 and TRBJ2-3, with 11 positions matching TRBD1. The germline V gene encodes CDR1 DFQATT and CDR2 SNEGSKA (reference sequence). V dropped 1 base and J dropped 4; count of bases not matched to a gene: 13. CDR3 size: 18 residues. DNA for the CDR3: TGCAGTGCTAGAGTCATAGGACCCGGGACAGGGGGATCAGATACGCAGTATTTT. Translating gives CSARVIGPGTGGSDTQYF.

This chain connects TRBV28 to TRBJ2-7, with TRBD1 as a possible D gene (6 bases). The CDR3 is 15 amino acids. The V gene lost 1 base and the J gene lost 5 bases, with 15 bases spanning the gap. Germline lookup yields CDR1 MDHEN and CDR2 SYDVKM. In nucleotides, the CDR3 is TGTGCCAGCAGTTTATACGGGCCAGGGGCGGACGAGCAGTACTTC. It specifies CASSLYGPGADEQYF.

This clonotype showed up just a few times. The rearrangement links TRBV7-8 to TRBJ2-1; 12 bases line up with TRBD2. Trimming removed 4 bases from V and 9 bases from J; junction bases left unmatched: 16. The germline CDR1 and CDR2 sequences are SGHVS and FQNEAQ. The CDR3 is 18 residues long. The CDR3: CASSSGLAGAVRVVEQFF. The CDR3 DNA is TGTGCCAGCAGCTCGGGACTAGCGGGCGCCGTGCGGGTGGTTGAGCAGTTCTTC. Full variable domain (missing parts from reference TRBV7-8 and TRBJ2-1): GAGVSQSPRYKVAKRGQDVALRCDPISGHVSLFWYQQALGQGPEFLTYFQNEAQLDKSGLPSDRFFAERPEGSVSTLKIQRTQQEDSAVYLCASSSGLAGAVRVVEQFFGPGTRLTVL.

This clonotype was recorded a few times. The V gene is TRBV7-9, the J gene TRBJ1-2; D is undetermined. Trimming removed 1 base at V and 4 bases at J, with 7 bases between. The CDR3 length is 13 residues. Germline values: CDR1 SEHNR, CDR2 FQNEAQ (reference sequence). Here the CDR3 DNA reads TGTGCCAGCAGCTTAGATCTTCCCTATGGCTACACCTTC. This encodes CASSLDLPYGYTF.

Within the sample, this clonotype is medium-sized. The chain has TRBV7-8 and TRBJ1-6; D is possibly TRBD1 (6 bases). This CDR3 has 15 residues. V lost 5 bases, J lost 7 bases, and 15 bases lay in between. Germline CDR1 is SGHVS and CDR2 is FQNEAQ. The CDR3 protein is CASSRGGTRNSPLHF. Written as DNA, the CDR3 is TGTGCCAGCAGCCGGGGCGGGACAAGGAATTCACCCCTCCACTTT.

In DNA form, the CDR3 reads TGTGCCAGCAGCTTAGCGTCGATCGGCGGCTTTTTGACCCAGTACTTC. Its translation is CASSLASIGGFLTQYF. The chain uses TRBV7-9 and TRBJ2-5; D unclear. Trimming pared 0 bases from V and 7 bases from J, leaving 18 bases between. The CDR3 sequence is 16 residues long. CDR1 and CDR2 (germline): SEHNR, FQNEAQ (reference sequence).

This chain joins TRBV25-1 and TRBJ2-7; D not resolved. V was pared by 2 bases and J by 0 bases, with 11 bases between. The CDR3 runs to 15 residues. CDR1 and CDR2 from the germline V gene are MGHDK and SYGVNS. The CDR3 sequence: CASSEPSAGSYEQYF. The CDR3 coding sequence is TGTGCCAGCAGTGAACCCTCGGCAGGCTCCTACGAGCAGTACTTC.

V and J are TRBV10-3 and TRBJ1-1; the D is unclear. From germline, CDR1 is ENHRY and CDR2 SYGVKD. V dropped 0 bases and J dropped 7 bases, with 9 bases sitting between them. This CDR3 has 13 amino acids. CDR3 in DNA: TGTGCCATCAGTGAGTCGAGTGGTAGTGAAGCTTTCTTT. Translation: CAISESSGSEAFF.

The rearrangement joins TRBV4-3 to TRBJ2-5, with TRBD1 matching 8 bases. The V gene's germline CDR1 is LGHNA and CDR2 YSLEER. V gave up 0 bases and J gave up 2 bases; unmatched junction bases: 2. This CDR3 is built from 15 residues. CDR3 loop: CASSQEGTGQETQYF. In DNA form, the CDR3 reads TGCGCCAGCAGCCAAGAAGGGACAGGTCAAGAGACCCAGTACTTC.

Only a few counts were recorded for this clonotype. This sequence joins TRBV20-1 and TRBJ2-3; D is ambiguous. This CDR3 region has 15 residues. Trimming pared 0 bases from V and 1 base from J, leaving 11 bases between. Germline assignment: CDR1 DFQATT and CDR2 SNEGSKA (reference sequence). The CDR3 nucleotides read TGCAGTGCTAGAGATGTTAGTGAGGGCACAGATACGCAGTATTTT. Protein sequence: CSARDVSEGTDTQYF.

The sample holds a few counts of this clonotype. The chain combines TRBV6-1 with TRBJ2-7; D is perhaps TRBD1 (6 bases). The CDR3 runs to 13 residues. Germline V gene lookup returns CDR1 MNHNS and CDR2 SASEGT. The ends were cut back, 8 bases at V and 1 base at J, with 12 bases in the middle. CDR3 in amino acids: CASSRTVSYEQYF. CDR3 in DNA: TGTGCCAGCTCTCGGACAGTATCCTACGAGCAGTACTTC.

There are a few counts of this clonotype. The chain links TRBV6-1 to TRBJ1-2; D possibly corresponds to TRBD1 (5 bases). This CDR3 spans 12 amino acids. V was cut by 3 bases and J by 9 bases, with 11 bases left in between. Germline lookup yields CDR1 MNHNS and CDR2 SASEGT. The CDR3 reads CASSDRESSYTF. Here the CDR3 DNA reads TGTGCCAGCAGTGACAGGGAGTCAAGCTACACCTTC.

CDR3 DNA sequence: TGTGCCAGCAGCCTACTGGGAGGGTATGGCGAGCAGTACTTC. This codes for CASSLLGGYGEQYF. The chain recombines TRBV11-1 with TRBJ2-7, with 7 bases identical to TRBD2. V was pared by 5 bases and J by 6 bases, with 10 bases of the junction left unmatched. This CDR3 has 14 amino acids. CDR1 and CDR2 (germline): SGHAT, FQDESV (reference sequence).

In its sample, this clonotype was seen once. This sequence joins TRBV18 and TRBJ1-1, with 7 nucleotides matching TRBD1. CDR3 length: 15 amino acids. Trimming took 3 bases from V and 3 from J; bases not matched to a gene: 7. Germline CDR1 and CDR2: KGHSH and LQKENI. The CDR3 loop reads CASSPLDRWDTEAFF. The CDR3 coding sequence is TGTGCCAGCTCACCCTTGGACAGGTGGGACACTGAAGCTTTCTTT.

The chain carries TRBV7-2 and TRBJ1-5; D not resolved. The CDR3 loop spans 14 amino acids. V lost 7 bases and J 9 bases, leaving 19 bases between the germline ends. Germline V lookup: CDR1 SGHTA, CDR2 FQGNSA. Here the CDR3 DNA reads TGTGCCAGCACCGAGGCCGGCGGAGGTATGCCCCAGCATTTT. Amino acid sequence: CASTEAGGGMPQHF.

The V call is TRBV2, the J call TRBJ2-1; no reliable D call. Germline CDR1 is SNHLY and CDR2 is FYNNEI. Deletions cut 7 bases from V and 0 bases from J, with 10 bases between. This CDR3 spans 14 amino acids. The chain's CDR3 is CASNPESSYNEQFF. CDR3 coding DNA: TGTGCCAGCAACCCGGAAAGCTCCTACAATGAGCAGTTCTTC.

Relative to its sample, this clonotype is medium-sized. A junction boundary mismatches the germline segment, possibly from a read error. CDR3 bases: TGCGCCAGCAGCTTGATGTGGACAGCCGGTGGGGGCTACACCTTC. Amino acids: CASSLMWTAGGGYTF. The genes are TRBV7-9 and TRBJ1-2, with D perhaps matching TRBD1 (6 bases). CDR1 SEHNR and CDR2 FQNEAQ come from the germline V gene (reference sequence). The CDR3 is 15 amino acids.

This clonotype was seen a handful of times. The chain combines TRBV20-1 with TRBJ2-3; 8 positions agree with TRBD2. This CDR3 has 13 residues. The V gene end was trimmed by 1 base and the J gene end by 7 bases; junction bases not matched to a gene: 4. CDR1 and CDR2 (germline): DFQATT, SNEGSKA (reference sequence). The CDR3 loop reads CSARATSGYTQYF. CDR3 DNA sequence: TGCAGTGCTAGAGCAACTAGCGGTTATACGCAGTATTTT.

The rearrangement uses TRBV19 and TRBJ1-3; the D gene is possibly TRBD1 (6 bases). The CDR3 contains 14 residues. V shed 5 bases and J shed 3 bases, with 11 bases lying between them. The germline gives CDR1 LNHDA, CDR2 SQIVND (reference sequence). CDR3 protein: CASSATRGGNTIYF. The CDR3 DNA is TGTGCCAGTAGTGCGACCAGGGGTGGAAACACCATATATTTT.

J is TRBJ2-3 and V is TRBV11-3; no reliable D call. The CDR3 consists of 14 residues. Germline assignment: CDR1 SGHNT and CDR2 YENEEA. V shed 4 bases and J shed 0 bases, with 8 bases lying between them. CDR3 in amino acids: CASSSQDSTDTQYF. The CDR3 coding sequence is TGTGCCAGCAGCTCGCAGGACAGCACAGATACGCAGTATTTT. The variable domain in full, with the rest retrieved from reference TRBV11-3 and TRBJ2-3, is EAGVVQSPRYKIIEKKQPVAFWCNPISGHNTLYWYLQNLGQGPELLIRYENEEAVDDSQLPKDRFSAERLKGVDSTLKIQPAELGDSAVYLCASSSQDSTDTQYFGPGTRLTVL.

This clonotype was counted only a few times. The CDR3 DNA is TGTGCCAGCAGTTTGGACAGGGGGTCCTACGAGCAGTACTTC. It encodes CASSLDRGSYEQYF. The chain is built from TRBV6-5 and TRBJ2-7; 10 bases fit TRBD1. With 4 bases clipped from V and 1 base from J, the junction kept 1 base outside the gene matches. Germline-derived CDR1 and CDR2 are MNHEY and SVGAGI. The length of the CDR3 is 14 residues.

The chain links TRBV6-2 or TRBV6-3 to TRBJ1-5; D gene ambiguous. V was clipped by 0 bases and J by 5 bases, with 5 bases between them. The length of the CDR3 is 13 residues. The V gene's germline CDR1 is MNHEY and CDR2 SVGEGT. The CDR3 sequence: CASSYSRHQPQHF. In DNA form, the CDR3 reads TGTGCCAGCAGTTACTCCCGACATCAGCCCCAGCATTTT.